These T cell receptor beta chains were read from a single sample in a study of identical twins. TCRdb itself ran the 5' RACE reads through MiXCR, one entry per CDR3 protein. Counted here are under 1 million distinct CDR3 sequences, 12% occurring once; the ten biggest clones make up 1.5% to 2%. These data were likewise used in another study, on yellow fever vaccine responses in identical twins.

The sequencing input was PBMCs. The receptors shown here come from a woman under 30 in good health. The CDR3 runs from the conserved cysteine through the conserved F or W. D genes are given only for firm matches. Clone size, where shown, is once, few, many, or a class for clones that have expanded.

abundance: -; j_gene: TRBJ2-5; v_gene: TRBV20-1; d_gene: -; CDR3nt: TGCAGTTGTCTCGGGACTGCAGAGACCCAGTACTTC; CDR3aa: CSCLGTAETQYF
abundance: -; j_gene: TRBJ2-1; v_gene: TRBV5-6; d_gene: TRBD2; CDR3nt: TGTGCCAGCAGCTTCGGGGGGGGGCCAGGTAATGAGCAGTTCTTC; CDR3aa: CASSFGGGPGNEQFF
abundance: -; j_gene: TRBJ1-3; v_gene: TRBV20-1; d_gene: TRBD1; CDR3nt: TGCAGTGCTAGGACAGGGGGCCTCTCTGGAAACACCATATATTTT; CDR3aa: CSARTGGLSGNTIYF
abundance: -; j_gene: TRBJ2-1; v_gene: TRBV24-1; d_gene: TRBD2; CDR3nt: TGTGCCACCAGTGATCCCTGGACTAGCGGGGCTAATGAGCAGTTCTTC; CDR3aa: CATSDPWTSGANEQFF
abundance: few; j_gene: TRBJ2-7; v_gene: TRBV20-1; d_gene: TRBD2; CDR3nt: TGCAGTGTTATAGCGGGAAAATCCTACGAGCAGTACTTC; CDR3aa: CSVIAGKSYEQYF
abundance: -; j_gene: TRBJ1-1; v_gene: TRBV19; d_gene: -; CDR3nt: TGTGCCAGTAGCGAGGGTCGTGAGAACACTGAAGCTTTCTTT; CDR3aa: CASSEGRENTEAFF
abundance: -; j_gene: TRBJ2-3; v_gene: TRBV15; d_gene: TRBD2; CDR3nt: TGTGCCACCAGCCCAGGGACTAGCGCGTCGACAGATACGCAGTATTTT; CDR3aa: CATSPGTSASTDTQYF
abundance: -; j_gene: TRBJ2-5; v_gene: TRBV12-3/TRBV12-4; d_gene: -; CDR3nt: TGTGCCAGCGCTGTCCCACCCCCGGAGACCCAGTACTTC; CDR3aa: CASAVPPPETQYF
abundance: few; j_gene: TRBJ2-1; v_gene: TRBV21-1; d_gene: -; CDR3nt: TGTGCCAGCAGTTCACTAGCGGGAGGGTCCTGCTCCTACAATGAGCAGTTCTTC; CDR3aa: CASSSLAGGSCSYNEQFF
abundance: many; j_gene: TRBJ2-1; v_gene: TRBV28; d_gene: TRBD2; CDR3nt: TGTGCCAGCAGTTTGGGGGGAGGGCGAAATGAGCAGTTCTTC; CDR3aa: CASSLGGGRNEQFF
abundance: few; j_gene: TRBJ2-1; v_gene: TRBV11-2; d_gene: TRBD2; CDR3nt: TGTGCCAGCAGCTCCCCCCCTAGCGGATACAATGAGCAGTTCTTC; CDR3aa: CASSSPPSGYNEQFF
abundance: -; j_gene: TRBJ2-1; v_gene: TRBV20-1; d_gene: TRBD2; CDR3nt: TGCAGTGCTAGTGCTAGCGGGAATGAAAAACCTTACAATGAGCAGTTCTTC; CDR3aa: CSASASGNEKPYNEQFF
abundance: few; j_gene: TRBJ2-1; v_gene: TRBV13; d_gene: -; CDR3nt: TGTGCCAGCAGCTTATATCAGAAGAGTACCTACAATGAGCAGTTCTTC; CDR3aa: CASSLYQKSTYNEQFF
abundance: few; j_gene: TRBJ2-7; v_gene: TRBV28; d_gene: -; CDR3nt: TGTGCCAGCAGCCGCCCCTTATACGAGCAGTACTTC; CDR3aa: CASSRPLYEQYF
abundance: many; j_gene: TRBJ1-6; v_gene: TRBV12-3/TRBV12-4; d_gene: -; CDR3nt: TGTGCCAGCAGTTTAATTGGGGGCACTTCACCCCTCCACTTT; CDR3aa: CASSLIGGTSPLHF
abundance: -; j_gene: TRBJ2-5; v_gene: TRBV5-1; d_gene: TRBD2; CDR3nt: TGCGCCAGCAGCTTCACCCCTAGCGGGGGTCAAGAGACCCAGTACTTC; CDR3aa: CASSFTPSGGQETQYF
abundance: few; j_gene: TRBJ2-3; v_gene: TRBV27; d_gene: TRBD2; CDR3nt: TGTGCCAGCAGCCTGATGACTAGCGGGGGGGGCACAGATACGCAGTATTTT; CDR3aa: CASSLMTSGGGTDTQYF
abundance: -; j_gene: TRBJ2-2; v_gene: TRBV6-5; d_gene: -; CDR3nt: TGTGCCAGCAGTTTCAACAGGGTAGATGGCACCGGGGAGCTGTTTTTT; CDR3aa: CASSFNRVDGTGELFF
abundance: few; j_gene: TRBJ1-2; v_gene: TRBV2; d_gene: -; CDR3nt: TGTGCCAGCAGCGACCCACAGCAACATATTAACTATGGCTACACCTTC; CDR3aa: CASSDPQQHINYGYTF
abundance: -; j_gene: TRBJ2-7; v_gene: TRBV20-1; d_gene: -; CDR3nt: TGCAGTGCTAGAGATCGGGCGGGTAGCTCCTACGAGCAGTACTTC; CDR3aa: CSARDRAGSSYEQYF
abundance: -; j_gene: TRBJ2-6; v_gene: TRBV7-9; d_gene: -; CDR3nt: TGTGCCAGCAGCTTGGGGGAAGGCGACGGGGCCAACGTCCTGACTTTC; CDR3aa: CASSLGEGDGANVLTF
abundance: few; j_gene: TRBJ2-7; v_gene: TRBV9; d_gene: TRBD2; CDR3nt: TGTGCCAGCAGCGCGGGGGGACTTCACTACGAGCAGTACTTC; CDR3aa: CASSAGGLHYEQYF